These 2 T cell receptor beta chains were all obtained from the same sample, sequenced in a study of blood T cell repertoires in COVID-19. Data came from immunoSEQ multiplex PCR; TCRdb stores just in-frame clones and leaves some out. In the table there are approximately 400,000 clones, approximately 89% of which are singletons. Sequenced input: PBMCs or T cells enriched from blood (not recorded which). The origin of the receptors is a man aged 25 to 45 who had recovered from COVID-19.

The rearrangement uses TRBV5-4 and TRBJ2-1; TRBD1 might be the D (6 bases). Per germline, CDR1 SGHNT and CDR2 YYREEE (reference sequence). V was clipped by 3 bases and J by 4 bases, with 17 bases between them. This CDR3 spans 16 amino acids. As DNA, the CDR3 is TGTGCCAGCAGCTATGGAGCCAGGGGTCTATACAATGAGCAGTTCTTC. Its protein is CASSYGARGLYNEQFF.

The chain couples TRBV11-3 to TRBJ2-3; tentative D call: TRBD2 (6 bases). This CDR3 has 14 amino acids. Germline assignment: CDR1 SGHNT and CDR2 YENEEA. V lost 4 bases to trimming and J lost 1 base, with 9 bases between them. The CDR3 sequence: CASSSGVGTDTQYF. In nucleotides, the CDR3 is TGTGCCAGCAGCTCGGGGGTTGGCACAGATACGCAGTATTTT.